These 23 T cell receptor beta chains share one sample of origin, sequenced in a study of shared T cell receptors in the human thymus. Method: immunoSEQ multiplex PCR; TCRdb's copy keeps in-frame clones and lacks some. In the table there are hundreds of thousands of clones, 75% to 80% of which are singletons. The same sample was also studied in work on human thymus T cells.

Sequencing was carried out using thymocytes. The receptor source for this set is a boy less than two years old with a congenital heart defect.

The J gene is TRBJ2-1, the V gene TRBV7-8, with 14 positions matching TRBD2. Germline V gives CDR1 SGHVS, CDR2 FQNEAQ. Trimming took 5 bases from V and 9 from J; bases not matched to a gene: 6. The CDR3 has 15 amino acids. CDR3 sequence reads: CASSLGLAGVLEQFF. The CDR3 nucleotides read TGTGCCAGCAGCCTGGGACTAGCGGGAGTCCTTGAGCAGTTCTTC. Looking up the rest from reference TRBV7-8 and TRBJ2-1 gives the full variable domain: GAGVSQSPRYKVAKRGQDVALRCDPISGHVSLFWYQQALGQGPEFLTYFQNEAQLDKSGLPSDRFFAERPEGSVSTLKIQRTQQEDSAVYLCASSLGLAGVLEQFFGPGTRLTVL.

In DNA form, the CDR3 reads TGTGCCAGCACCCCGACAGGGGTCAGCCAAGAGACCCAGTACTTC. Translated: CASTPTGVSQETQYF. The V gene is TRBV6-5, the J gene TRBJ2-5; TRBD1 matches 8 bases. V lost 7 bases and J lost 1; bases outside the gene matches: 8. The CDR3 has 15 residues. The germline CDR1 and CDR2 sequences are MNHEY and SVGAGI.

This sequence joins TRBV27 and TRBJ2-5, with a tentative D call TRBD1 (7 bases). V shed 6 bases and J shed 4 bases, with 21 bases lying between them. The CDR3 is made up of 16 amino acids. CDR1 and CDR2 from the germline V gene are MNHEY and SMNVEV (reference sequence). CDR3 sequence reads: CASRYHGAEGAETQYF. The DNA for the CDR3 is TGTGCCAGCAGGTACCACGGGGCGGAGGGGGCAGAGACCCAGTACTTC.

J is TRBJ2-7 and V is TRBV2, with D tentatively TRBD1 (6 bases). CDR1 and CDR2 from the germline V gene are SNHLY and FYNNEI. The CDR3 sequence is 13 residues long. V lost 5 bases and J lost 5, with 13 bases in between. In nucleotides, the CDR3 is TGTGCCAGCAGTTCCGATAGGACAGACGAGCAGTACTTC. Protein product: CASSSDRTDEQYF.

A note on this clone: At one of its ends the junction is not consistent with the germline gene, which may arise from a read error. The chain recombines TRBV6-1 with TRBJ1-2; D is uncertain. Per germline, CDR1 MNHNS and CDR2 SASEGT. This CDR3 contains 9 residues. The CDR3 spells CASSVCGPF. CDR3 in DNA: TGTGCCAGCAGTGTGTGTGGCCCCTTC.

About this clone: The sample carries other DNA sequences with the same CDR3. The rearrangement links TRBV6-6 to TRBJ2-7; D remains ambiguous. Between the trimmed V and J ends, which lost 4 bases and 4 bases, there was a span of 8 bases. CDR1 is MNHNY and CDR2 is SVGAGI in the germline V gene (reference sequence). There are 12 residues in the CDR3. CDR3 sequence: CASSSPGYEQYF. CDR3 DNA: TGTGCCAGCAGTTCCCCCGGGTACGAGCAGTACTTC.

This clone was observed a few times. This sequence joins TRBV5-6 and TRBJ2-1; unclear D gene. The length of the CDR3 is 15 residues. The germline V gene encodes CDR1 SGHDT and CDR2 YYEEEE. Trimming took off 1 base at V and 2 bases at J, with 10 bases between the two ends. In DNA, the CDR3 is TGTGCCAGCAGCTTGTTTGGCGGCCCCTACAATGAGCAGTTCTTC. Protein product: CASSLFGGPYNEQFF. The whole variable domain, remainder taken from reference TRBV5-6 and TRBJ2-1, is DAGVTQSPTHLIKTRGQQVTLRCSPKSGHDTVSWYQQALGQGPQFIFQYYEEEERQRGNFPDRFSGHQFPNYSSELNVNALLLGDSALYLCASSLFGGPYNEQFFGPGTRLTVL.

This clone has just a few counts. The chain uses TRBV5-8 and TRBJ2-3; 10 bases match TRBD1. The CDR3 extends over 16 amino acids. Germline lookup yields CDR1 SGHTS and CDR2 YDEGEE. J lost 4 bases, V lost 3 bases, and 8 bases had no gene match. The CDR3 region is CASSYRDRGTADTQYF. The CDR3 DNA sequence: TGTGCCAGCAGCTACCGGGACAGGGGAACCGCAGATACGCAGTATTTT.

Remarks on this clone: The sample carries other DNA sequences with the same CDR3. This chain joins TRBV4-3 and TRBJ2-7; 8 bases are shared with TRBD2. This CDR3 is 14 amino acids long. Germline lookup yields CDR1 LGHNA and CDR2 YSLEER. Unmatched junction bases numbered 3, after V lost 0 bases and J lost 5 bases. The CDR3 DNA reads as TGCGCCAGCAGCCAAGATCGCGGGGGGAACGAGCAGTACTTC. This sequence encodes CASSQDRGGNEQYF.

The rearrangement links TRBV4-2 to TRBJ2-2; 8 bases are shared with TRBD2. Germline CDR1 and CDR2: LGHNA and YNFKEQ. Unmatched junction bases numbered 6, after V lost 0 bases and J lost 3 bases. This CDR3 is built from 17 residues. CDR3 in DNA: TGTGCCAGCAGCCAAGATCGGGAGCGGGAGTACACCGGGGAGCTGTTTTTT. Encoded protein: CASSQDREREYTGELFF.

This sequence joins TRBV19 and TRBJ1-5, with D tentatively TRBD1 (5 bases). The CDR3 runs to 16 residues. The V gene's germline CDR1 is LNHDA and CDR2 SQIVND (reference sequence). Between the trimmed V and J ends, which lost 2 bases and 7 bases, there was a span of 18 bases. The CDR3 region is CASSIKGPGKYQPQHF. DNA for the CDR3: TGTGCCAGTAGTATAAAGGGGCCAGGGAAGTACCAGCCCCAGCATTTT.

This clone has more than one count but fewer than ten. This chain connects TRBV19 to TRBJ1-1; 7 bases line up with TRBD1. This CDR3 contains 15 residues. Trimming removed 8 bases from V and 0 bases from J; junction bases left unmatched: 9. Germline assignment: CDR1 LNHDA and CDR2 SQIVND (reference sequence). CDR3 sequence reads: CASYNRGPVNTEAFF. The CDR3 coding sequence is TGTGCCAGTTACAACAGGGGCCCTGTGAACACTGAAGCTTTCTTT.

The chain carries TRBV29-1 and TRBJ2-7; possible D gene TRBD2, 6 bases. V shed 5 bases and J shed 0 bases, with 14 bases lying between them. This CDR3 is built from 14 residues. Germline CDR1 is SQVTM and CDR2 is ANQGSEA. CDR3 sequence: CSVRDLASSYEQYF. The CDR3 DNA is TGCAGCGTTCGCGACCTAGCGTCCTCCTACGAGCAGTACTTC.

This chain joins TRBV9 and TRBJ1-4; D perhaps matches TRBD1 (6 bases). Germline V gene sequence: CDR1 SGDLS, CDR2 YYNGEE. V lost 3 bases and J 8 bases, leaving 17 bases between the germline ends. CDR3 length equals 15 residues. CDR3 in DNA: TGTGCCAGCAGCGCTAGTGCGGGGGGCGGAGAAAAACTGTTTTTT. Amino acid sequence: CASSASAGGGEKLFF.

This clone has only one observation. The rearrangement uses TRBV6-5 and TRBJ2-3; the match to TRBD1 covers 7 bases. This CDR3 contains 13 residues. V lost 0 bases and J lost 11; bases outside the gene matches: 5. Looked up from germline, CDR1 is MNHEY and CDR2 is SVGAGI. The CDR3 loop reads CASSYSGTAEQYF. The CDR3 region has the DNA TGTGCCAGCAGTTACTCGGGGACAGCCGAGCAGTATTTT.

The chain employs TRBV6-1 and TRBJ2-2; the match to TRBD1 covers 7 bases. CDR3 length: 14 amino acids. Germline loops: CDR1 MNHNS, CDR2 SASEGT. Trimming removed 3 bases from V and 5 bases from J; junction bases left unmatched: 3. CDR3 in amino acids: CASSDRGWTGELFF. In nucleotides, the CDR3 is TGTGCCAGCAGTGACAGGGGGTGGACCGGGGAGCTGTTTTTT.

The chain joins TRBV29-1 to TRBJ2-1; TRBD1 agrees at 8 bases. CDR1 and CDR2 from the germline V gene are SQVTM and ANQGSEA. This CDR3 has 15 amino acids. The J segment lost 5 bases and the V segment lost 5 bases, leaving 11 bases of the junction unmatched. CDR3: CSVRTGSRSDNEQFF. The CDR3 coding sequence is TGCAGCGTTAGGACAGGGTCCCGTTCGGACAATGAGCAGTTCTTC.

This chain uses TRBV7-6 with TRBJ1-4, with 9 nucleotides matching TRBD1. From germline, CDR1 is SGHVS and CDR2 FNYEAQ. The CDR3 sequence is 15 residues long. V lost 5 bases and J lost 8; bases outside the gene matches: 9. CDR3 amino acids: CASSPGDRAGEKLFF. CDR3 sequence (DNA): TGTGCCAGCAGCCCGGGGGACAGGGCTGGCGAAAAACTGTTTTTT.

The chain carries TRBV23-1 and TRBJ1-1; D may be TRBD1 (6 bases). TRBV23-1 is filed as an ORF, its function uncertain. This CDR3 comprises 15 residues. Trimming left V 4 bases short and J 0 bases short, with 12 bases between. The CDR3 DNA reads as TGCGCCAGCAGTCGAACCGGGACAATGAACACTGAAGCTTTCTTT. This gives the protein CASSRTGTMNTEAFF.

The J gene is TRBJ2-2, the V gene TRBV4-3; the match to TRBD2 covers 9 bases. In germline, CDR1 is LGHNA, CDR2 YSLEER. J lost 4 bases, V lost 1 base, and 13 bases had no gene match. The CDR3 contains 19 residues. The CDR3 DNA reads as TGCGCCAGCAGCCAAGGGGGGCAAGTGCCTAGCGGGACCACCGGGGAGCTGTTTTTT. Its protein is CASSQGGQVPSGTTGELFF.

The V gene is TRBV27, the J gene TRBJ2-7; TRBD2 is a possible D gene (6 bases). Germline CDR1 and CDR2: MNHEY and SMNVEV (reference sequence). The CDR3 runs to 17 residues. Trimming took 6 bases from V and 6 from J, leaving 27 bases between them. CDR3 loop: CASRSQARRGTRCEQYF. The CDR3 DNA follows: TGTGCCAGCAGAAGTCAGGCACGGCGGGGAACCAGATGCGAGCAGTACTTC.

The J gene is TRBJ1-4, the V gene TRBV15; no clear D. CDR3 length: 19 amino acids. CDR1 and CDR2 (germline): LNHNV, YYDKDF (reference sequence). The V end was cut by 1 base, the J end by 4 bases, with 22 bases between. The CDR3 DNA is TGTGCCACCAGCAGAGCCTCCCCGGCGGAGGGCTTAAATAATGAAAAACTGTTTTTT. This encodes CATSRASPAEGLNNEKLFF.

J is TRBJ2-5 and V is TRBV5-1; 8 nucleotides match TRBD2. The CDR3 length is 18 residues. Germline lookup yields CDR1 SGHRS and CDR2 YFSETQ. Trimming cost V 0 bases and J 1 base; bases outside gene matches: 11. CDR3 nucleotides: TGCGCCAGCAGCTTGGCCACTAAAGCGGGAGCTTCCCAAGAGACCCAGTACTTC. Translating gives CASSLATKAGASQETQYF.